This is a list of T cell receptor beta chains from one sample in a study of T cells expressing NK-cell markers. TCRdb reanalyzed the 5' RACE reads and collapses them to one entry per CDR3 protein, without DNA. This table holds over 150,000 distinct CDR3 sequences. The source material was blood T cells: a sorted CD56 or NKG2C T cell subset, CD4+ or CD8+ T cells, or bulk PBMC T cells (not recorded which). The receptors stem from a man aged 18 to 69 in good health. Each CDR3 is given with its conserved first and last residue.

J	length	V	CDR3
TRBJ2-7	15	TRBV7-9	CASSARLAESYEQYF
TRBJ2-7	13	TRBV7-9	CASSPIGHYEQYF
TRBJ2-1	13	TRBV20-1	CSVRDRRAYEQFF
TRBJ1-1	16	TRBV5-6	CASSLFLIGRGAEAFF
TRBJ2-1	15	TRBV27	CASSSEGLAYNEQFF
TRBJ2-7	13	TRBV11-3	CASSLTGVYEQYF
TRBJ2-2	15	TRBV7-9	CASSFGSAITGELFF
TRBJ1-6	15	TRBV7-9	CASSVLQGDNSPLHF
TRBJ2-3	19	TRBV10-3	CAISDGVEGSGAFTDTQYF
TRBJ2-5	15	TRBV5-6	CASSFAFNGAETQYF
TRBJ2-3	18	TRBV11-1	CASSSVGPGTERADTQYF
TRBJ2-3	13	TRBV7-7	CASSLERTDTQYF
TRBJ2-4	12	TRBV20-1	CSAPLGLNIQYF